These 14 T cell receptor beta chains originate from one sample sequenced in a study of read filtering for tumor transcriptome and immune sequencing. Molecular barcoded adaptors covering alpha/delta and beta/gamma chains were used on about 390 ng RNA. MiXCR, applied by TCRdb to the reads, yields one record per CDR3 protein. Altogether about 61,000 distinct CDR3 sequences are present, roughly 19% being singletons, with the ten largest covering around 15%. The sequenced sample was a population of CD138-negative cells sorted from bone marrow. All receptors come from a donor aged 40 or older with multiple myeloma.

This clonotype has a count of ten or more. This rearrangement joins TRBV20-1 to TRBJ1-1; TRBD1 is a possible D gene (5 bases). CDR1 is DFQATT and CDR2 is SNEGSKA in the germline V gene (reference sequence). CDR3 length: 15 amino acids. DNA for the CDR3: TGCAGAGCCAAACCACAGGAATCGATGAACACTGAAGCTTTCTTT. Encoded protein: CRAKPQESMNTEAFF.

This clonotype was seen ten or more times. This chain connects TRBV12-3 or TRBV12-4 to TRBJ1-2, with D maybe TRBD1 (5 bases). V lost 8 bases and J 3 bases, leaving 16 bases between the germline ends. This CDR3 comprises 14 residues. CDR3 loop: CASGGVGAHYGYTF. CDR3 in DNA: TGTGCCAGCGGGGGGGTAGGGGCTCACTATGGCTACACCTTC.

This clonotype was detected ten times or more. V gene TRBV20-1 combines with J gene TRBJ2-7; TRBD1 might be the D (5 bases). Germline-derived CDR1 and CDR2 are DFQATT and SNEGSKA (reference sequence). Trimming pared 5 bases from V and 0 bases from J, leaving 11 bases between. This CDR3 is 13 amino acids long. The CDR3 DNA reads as TGCAGTGCTTTCAGGGCTAGCTCCTACGAGCAGTACTTC. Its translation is CSAFRASSYEQYF.

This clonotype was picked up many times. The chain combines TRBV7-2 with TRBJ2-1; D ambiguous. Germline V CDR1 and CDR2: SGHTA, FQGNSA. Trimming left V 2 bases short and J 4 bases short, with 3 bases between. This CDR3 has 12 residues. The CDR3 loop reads CASSLSYNEQFF. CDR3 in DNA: TGTGCCAGCAGCTTATCATACAATGAGCAGTTCTTC.

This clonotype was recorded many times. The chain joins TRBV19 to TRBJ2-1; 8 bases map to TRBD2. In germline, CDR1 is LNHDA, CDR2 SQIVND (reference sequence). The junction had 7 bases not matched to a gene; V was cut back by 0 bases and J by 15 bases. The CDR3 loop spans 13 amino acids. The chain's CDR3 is CASSIESSGGAFF. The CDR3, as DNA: TGTGCCAGTAGTATAGAGTCGTCGGGGGGGGCGTTCTTC.

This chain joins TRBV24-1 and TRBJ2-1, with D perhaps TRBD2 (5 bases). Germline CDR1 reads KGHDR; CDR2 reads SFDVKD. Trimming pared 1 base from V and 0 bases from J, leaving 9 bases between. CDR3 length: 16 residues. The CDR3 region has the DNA TGTGCCACCAGTGATTTAGCGGCCAGCTCCTACAATGAGCAGTTCTTC. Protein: CATSDLAASSYNEQFF.

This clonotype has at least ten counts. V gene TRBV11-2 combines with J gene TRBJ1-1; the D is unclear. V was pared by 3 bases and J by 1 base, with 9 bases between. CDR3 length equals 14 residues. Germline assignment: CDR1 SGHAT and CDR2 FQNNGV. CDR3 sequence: CASSFGPANTEAFF. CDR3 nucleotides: TGTGCCAGCAGCTTCGGTCCGGCGAACACTGAAGCTTTCTTT.

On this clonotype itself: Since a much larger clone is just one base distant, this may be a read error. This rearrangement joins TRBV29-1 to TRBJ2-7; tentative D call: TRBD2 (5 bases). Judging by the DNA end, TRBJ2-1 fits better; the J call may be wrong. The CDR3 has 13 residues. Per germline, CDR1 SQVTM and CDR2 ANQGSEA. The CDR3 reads CSVEAGSSYEQFF. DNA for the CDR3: TGCAGCGTTGAAGCGGGGAGCTCCTACGAGCAGTTCTTC.

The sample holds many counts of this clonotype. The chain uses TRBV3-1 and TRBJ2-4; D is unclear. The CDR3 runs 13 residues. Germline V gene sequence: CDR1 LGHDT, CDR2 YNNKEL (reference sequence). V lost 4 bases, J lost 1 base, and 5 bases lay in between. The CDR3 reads CASSLGAKNIQYF. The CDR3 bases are TGTGCCAGCAGCCTTGGTGCCAAAAACATTCAGTACTTC.

This CDR3 reads CASSRGAGTFSNQPQHF. The CDR3 DNA follows: TGCGCCAGCAGTCGGGGCGCAGGGACTTTTTCTAATCAGCCCCAGCATTTT. The chain joins TRBV23-1 to TRBJ1-5; D is perhaps TRBD1 (5 bases). TRBV23-1 is identified as an open reading frame with a role that is uncertain. The CDR3 is made up of 17 amino acids. Deletions cut 4 bases from V and 4 bases from J, with 20 bases between.

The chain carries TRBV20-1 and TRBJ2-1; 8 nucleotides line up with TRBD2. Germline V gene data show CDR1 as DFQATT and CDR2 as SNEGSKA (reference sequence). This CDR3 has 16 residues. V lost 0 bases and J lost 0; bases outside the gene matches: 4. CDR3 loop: CSARDQGTSSYNEQFF. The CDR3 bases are TGCAGTGCTAGAGACCAGGGGACTAGCTCCTACAATGAGCAGTTCTTC.

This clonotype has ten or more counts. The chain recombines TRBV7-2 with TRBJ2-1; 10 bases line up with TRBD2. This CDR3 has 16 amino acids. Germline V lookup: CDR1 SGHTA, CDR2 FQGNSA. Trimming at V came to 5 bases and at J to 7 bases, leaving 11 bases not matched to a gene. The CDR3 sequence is CASSPRPGLATNEQFF. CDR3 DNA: TGTGCCAGCAGCCCGAGGCCGGGACTAGCGACGAATGAGCAGTTCTTC.

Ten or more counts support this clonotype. CDR3 coding DNA: TGTGCCAGCAGTAGGGATACCGCGAACACCGGGGAGCTGTTTTTT. This gives the protein CASSRDTANTGELFF. The chain employs TRBV6-5 and TRBJ2-2; D gene ambiguous. CDR1 is MNHEY, CDR2 SVGAGI, per germline. Between the trimmed V and J ends, which lost 5 bases and 0 bases, there was a span of 10 bases. CDR3 length: 15 amino acids.

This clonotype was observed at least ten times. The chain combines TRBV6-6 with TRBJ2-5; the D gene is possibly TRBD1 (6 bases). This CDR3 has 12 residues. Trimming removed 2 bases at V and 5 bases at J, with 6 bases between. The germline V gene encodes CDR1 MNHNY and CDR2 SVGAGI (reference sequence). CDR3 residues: CASSYTGETQYF. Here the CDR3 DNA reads TGTGCCAGCAGTTACACAGGGGAGACCCAGTACTTC.